The 18 T cell receptor beta chains given below trace back to one sample, sequenced in a study of T cell repertoires in cytomegalovirus infection. Their antigens are not known. TCRdb passed the reads through MiXCR, listing each CDR3 protein once. The table includes under 500,000 distinct CDR3 sequences, approximately 42% detected once. This specimen was cultured PBMCs, taken from culture after CMV antigen stimulation. Receptors originate from a human donor in good health (CMV status not recorded). Some clones in this sample may be carry-over from other donors' samples.

This clonotype has more than one count but fewer than ten. The rearrangement links TRBV4-3 to TRBJ1-5, with no clear D. The V end lost 0 bases, the J end lost 5 bases, and 5 bases lay between the germline ends. Looked up from germline, CDR1 is LGHNA and CDR2 is YSLEER. The CDR3 loop spans 13 amino acids. The CDR3 reads CASSQEVDQPQHF. CDR3 sequence (DNA): TGCGCCAGCAGCCAAGAGGTCGATCAGCCCCAGCATTTT.

Only a few counts were recorded for this clonotype. The J gene is TRBJ2-1, the V gene TRBV7-2, with D unresolved. The V gene lost 7 bases and the J gene lost 0 bases, with 13 bases spanning the gap. The V gene's germline CDR1 is SGHTA and CDR2 FQGNSA. This CDR3 is 15 amino acids long. The CDR3 here is CASTRPSSSYNEQFF. CDR3 sequence (DNA): TGTGCCAGCACACGGCCCTCGAGCTCCTACAATGAGCAGTTCTTC.

This chain connects TRBV15 to TRBJ2-3; 10 positions match TRBD2. CDR1 is LNHNV and CDR2 is YYDKDF in the germline V gene (reference sequence). Trimming cost V 2 bases and J 4 bases; bases outside gene matches: 9. The CDR3 sequence is 17 residues long. As DNA, the CDR3 is TGTGCCACCAGCAGACGGACGACTAGCGGGTCCCCAGATACGCAGTATTTT. This gives the protein CATSRRTTSGSPDTQYF.

This clonotype was seen only a few times. V and J are TRBV5-6 and TRBJ1-5; weak D call: TRBD1 (6 bases). CDR3 length: 15 amino acids. The germline V gene encodes CDR1 SGHDT and CDR2 YYEEEE. V lost 4 bases and J 0 bases, leaving 11 bases between the germline ends. CDR3 coding DNA: TGTGCCAGCAGCCGGACAGAGGTTAGCAATCAGCCCCAGCATTTT. Translation: CASSRTEVSNQPQHF.

The chain carries TRBV28 and TRBJ1-4; D remains unclear. Trimming removed 8 bases at V and 3 bases at J, with 13 bases between. The germline gives CDR1 MDHEN, CDR2 SYDVKM. The CDR3 runs to 14 residues. The CDR3 DNA reads as TGTGCCAGCGAAAACGGACGGTCTAATGAAAAACTGTTTTTT. It yields the protein CASENGRSNEKLFF.

A few counts support this clonotype. V usage is TRBV7-8 and J usage is TRBJ2-2; either TRBD1 or TRBD2 may fit D (5 bases each). The CDR3 spans 16 residues. CDR1 and CDR2 from the germline V gene are SGHVS and FQNEAQ. V dropped 1 base and J dropped 5 bases, with 14 bases sitting between them. This CDR3 reads CASSLGVGTTTGELFF. The CDR3 DNA is TGTGCCAGCAGCTTAGGGGTCGGGACCACAACCGGGGAGCTGTTTTTT. Variable domain in full (rest from reference TRBV7-8 and TRBJ2-2): GAGVSQSPRYKVAKRGQDVALRCDPISGHVSLFWYQQALGQGPEFLTYFQNEAQLDKSGLPSDRFFAERPEGSVSTLKIQRTQQEDSAVYLCASSLGVGTTTGELFFGEGSRLTVL.

This clonotype has only a few counts. This chain connects TRBV5-1 to TRBJ2-1; perhaps TRBD1 as D (5 bases). The CDR3 is 16 residues long. CDR1 and CDR2 (germline): SGHRS, YFSETQ. V was shortened by 1 base and J by 5 bases, with 16 bases between the two germline ends. CDR3 residues: CASSLWTTLRDNEQFF. The DNA of the CDR3 is TGCGCCAGCAGCTTGTGGACAACTCTCCGGGACAATGAGCAGTTCTTC.

The CDR3 reads CASRARGLLYNEQFF. The CDR3 bases are TGTGCCAGCAGGGCCAGGGGGCTCTTGTACAATGAGCAGTTCTTC. The gene calls are TRBV12-3 or TRBV12-4 and TRBJ2-1, with 8 positions matching TRBD1. Trimming removed 6 bases from V and 4 bases from J; junction bases left unmatched: 8. The CDR3 has 15 amino acids.

This clonotype was seen a single time. This sequence joins TRBV6-5 and TRBJ2-3; 8 bases agree with TRBD1. The V and J ends lost 6 bases and 1 base, in that order; junction bases with no gene match: 9. The germline V gene has CDR1 MNHEY and CDR2 SVGAGI. The CDR3 runs to 16 residues. CDR3 nucleotides: TGTGCCAGCAGCCCGGGACAGGTCCTTGGCACAGATACGCAGTATTTT. It codes for CASSPGQVLGTDTQYF.

The sample holds a few counts of this clonotype. J is TRBJ1-6 and V is TRBV7-2; possible D gene TRBD1, 6 bases. The germline V gene has CDR1 SGHTA and CDR2 FQGNSA. The CDR3 sequence is 13 residues long. The V and J ends lost 5 bases and 8 bases respectively, with 10 bases between them. CDR3 sequence reads: CASSPRTDSPLHF. CDR3 nucleotides: TGTGCCAGCAGCCCACGGACAGATTCACCCCTCCACTTT.

The V and J genes are TRBV9 and TRBJ2-5; D is uncertain. Per germline, CDR1 SGDLS and CDR2 YYNGEE. V lost 2 bases and J lost 5, with 10 bases in between. The CDR3 extends over 13 amino acids. The CDR3 sequence: CASSVPPSETQYF. The CDR3 DNA reads as TGTGCCAGCAGCGTCCCACCCTCGGAGACCCAGTACTTC.

The rearrangement joins TRBV7-2 to TRBJ2-2, with no clear D. Trimming shortened V by 1 base and J by 7 bases, and 10 bases separated the two germline ends. Germline values: CDR1 SGHTA, CDR2 FQGNSA. The CDR3 spans 14 residues. CDR3 residues: CASSLVFSLGELFF. The CDR3 coding sequence is TGTGCCAGCAGCTTAGTGTTCTCTCTCGGGGAGCTGTTTTTT.

This clonotype came up many times. The chain employs TRBV7-2 and TRBJ2-5; tentative D call: TRBD1 (5 bases). The length of the CDR3 is 14 residues. CDR1 and CDR2 from the germline V gene are SGHTA and FQGNSA. V lost 3 bases and J lost 5, with 13 bases in between. The DNA for the CDR3 is TGTGCCAGCAGCTTCACGGAAGCAGGGGAGACCCAGTACTTC. This translates into CASSFTEAGETQYF.

This chain joins TRBV4-3 and TRBJ2-3, with D possibly TRBD2 on 5 matching bases. Germline assignment: CDR1 LGHNA and CDR2 YSLEER. The CDR3 totals 15 residues. Trimming took off 4 bases at V and 0 bases at J, with 11 bases between the two ends. CDR3 sequence reads: CASSPSRASTDTQYF. The CDR3 DNA follows: TGCGCCAGCAGCCCCTCGCGGGCAAGCACAGATACGCAGTATTTT.

V gene TRBV2 combines with J gene TRBJ2-2; D is possibly TRBD1 (6 bases). V was clipped by 9 bases and J by 1 base, with 12 bases between them. Germline CDR1 reads SNHLY; CDR2 reads FYNNEI. This CDR3 contains 14 residues. The CDR3, as DNA: TGTGCCAGAAAGCAGGGGCGGAACACCGGGGAGCTGTTTTTT. Translation: CARKQGRNTGELFF.

Only a few counts were recorded for this clonotype. The chain combines TRBV7-9 with TRBJ2-7; maybe TRBD2 (6 bases). CDR1 and CDR2 (germline): SEHNR, FQNEAQ (reference sequence). Trimming stripped 6 bases from V and 5 bases from J, with 14 bases between. The CDR3 is 13 residues long. CDR3 sequence (DNA): TGTGCCAGCAGAGTGACTATAGCGGACGAGCAGTACTTC. Amino acid sequence: CASRVTIADEQYF.

V usage is TRBV20-1 and J usage is TRBJ1-1, with 8 bases that match TRBD1. Germline CDR1 DFQATT, CDR2 SNEGSKA (reference sequence). This CDR3 region has 15 residues. The junction had 10 bases not matched to a gene; V was cut back by 3 bases and J by 4 bases. CDR3: CSASSTGVVSTEAFF. As DNA, the CDR3 is TGCAGTGCTAGCTCGACAGGGGTTGTGAGCACTGAAGCTTTCTTT.

This clonotype was picked up a small number of times. CDR3 nucleotides: TGTGCCAGCAGCAACGGACAGGCCTACGAGCAGTACTTC. This translates into CASSNGQAYEQYF. The rearrangement uses TRBV7-6 and TRBJ2-7; 7 bases match TRBD1. The V gene's germline CDR1 is SGHVS and CDR2 FNYEAQ. The CDR3 totals 13 residues. Unmatched junction bases numbered 3, after V lost 5 bases and J lost 2 bases. The full variable domain, completed using reference TRBV7-6 and TRBJ2-7, is GAGVSQSPRYKVTKRGQDVALRCDPISGHVSLYWYRQALGQGPEFLTYFNYEAQQDKSGLPNDRFSAERPEGSISTLTIQRTEQRDSAMYRCASSNGQAYEQYFGPGTRLTVT.